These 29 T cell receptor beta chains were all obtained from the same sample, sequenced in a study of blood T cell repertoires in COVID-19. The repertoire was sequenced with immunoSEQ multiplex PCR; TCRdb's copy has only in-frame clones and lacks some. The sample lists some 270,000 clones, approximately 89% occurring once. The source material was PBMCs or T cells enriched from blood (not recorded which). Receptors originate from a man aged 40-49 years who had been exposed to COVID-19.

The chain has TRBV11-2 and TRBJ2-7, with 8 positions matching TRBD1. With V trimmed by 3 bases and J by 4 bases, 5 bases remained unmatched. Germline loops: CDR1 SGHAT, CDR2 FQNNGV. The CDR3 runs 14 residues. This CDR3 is CASSFGQGSYEQYF. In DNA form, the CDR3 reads TGTGCCAGCAGCTTTGGACAGGGTAGTTACGAGCAGTACTTC.

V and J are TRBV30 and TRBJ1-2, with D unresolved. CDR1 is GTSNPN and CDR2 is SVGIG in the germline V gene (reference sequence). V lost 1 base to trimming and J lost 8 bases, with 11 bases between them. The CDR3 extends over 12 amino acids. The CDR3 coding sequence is TGTGCCTGGAGTGCAGGAAACTGGGGCTACACCTTC. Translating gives CAWSAGNWGYTF.

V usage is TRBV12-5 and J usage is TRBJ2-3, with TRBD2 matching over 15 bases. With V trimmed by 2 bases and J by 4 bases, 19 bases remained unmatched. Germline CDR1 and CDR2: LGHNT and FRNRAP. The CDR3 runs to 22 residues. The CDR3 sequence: CASGLRWEGLAGGPLRADTQYF. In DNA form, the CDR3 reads TGTGCTAGTGGTTTGCGATGGGAGGGACTAGCGGGAGGCCCCCTCAGGGCAGATACGCAGTATTTT.

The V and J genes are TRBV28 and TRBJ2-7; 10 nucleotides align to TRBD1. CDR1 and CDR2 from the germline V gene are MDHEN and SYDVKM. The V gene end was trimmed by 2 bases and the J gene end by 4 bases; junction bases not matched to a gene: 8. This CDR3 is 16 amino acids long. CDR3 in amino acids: CASSLTGTGARYEQYF. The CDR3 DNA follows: TGTGCCAGCAGTTTAACCGGGACAGGGGCCAGGTACGAGCAGTACTTC.

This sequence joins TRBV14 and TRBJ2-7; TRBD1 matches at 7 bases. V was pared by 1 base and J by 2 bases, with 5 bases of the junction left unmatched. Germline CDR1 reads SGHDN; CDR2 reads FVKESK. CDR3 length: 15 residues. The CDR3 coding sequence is TGTGCCAGCAGCCAAGTACCGGGACAGCCCTACGAGCAGTACTTC. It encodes CASSQVPGQPYEQYF.

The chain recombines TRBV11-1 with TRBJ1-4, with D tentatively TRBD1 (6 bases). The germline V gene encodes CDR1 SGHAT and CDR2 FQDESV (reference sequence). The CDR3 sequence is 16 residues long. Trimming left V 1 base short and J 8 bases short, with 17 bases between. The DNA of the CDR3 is TGTGCCAGCAGCTTAGAGGGATACGACAGGACGGAAAAACTGTTTTTT. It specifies CASSLEGYDRTEKLFF.

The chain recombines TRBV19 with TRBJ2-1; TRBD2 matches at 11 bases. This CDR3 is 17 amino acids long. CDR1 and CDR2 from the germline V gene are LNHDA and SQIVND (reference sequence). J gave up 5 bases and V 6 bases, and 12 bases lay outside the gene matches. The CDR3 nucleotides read TGTGCCAGTAGCATCTCTAGCGGGAGGCCTAAGGACAATGAGCAGTTCTTC. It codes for CASSISSGRPKDNEQFF.

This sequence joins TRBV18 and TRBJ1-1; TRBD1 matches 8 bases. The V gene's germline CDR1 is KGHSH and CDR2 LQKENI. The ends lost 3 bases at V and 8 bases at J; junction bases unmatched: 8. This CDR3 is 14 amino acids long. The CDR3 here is CASSPPSRGQEAFF. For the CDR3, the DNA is TGTGCCAGCTCACCCCCGAGCAGGGGGCAGGAAGCTTTCTTT.

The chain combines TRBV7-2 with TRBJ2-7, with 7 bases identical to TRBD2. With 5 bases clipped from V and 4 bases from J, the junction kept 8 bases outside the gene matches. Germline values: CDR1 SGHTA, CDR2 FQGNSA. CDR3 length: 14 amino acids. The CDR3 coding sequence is TGTGCCAGCAGCCCCCGACTAGCCGGTTACGAGCAGTACTTC. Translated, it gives CASSPRLAGYEQYF.

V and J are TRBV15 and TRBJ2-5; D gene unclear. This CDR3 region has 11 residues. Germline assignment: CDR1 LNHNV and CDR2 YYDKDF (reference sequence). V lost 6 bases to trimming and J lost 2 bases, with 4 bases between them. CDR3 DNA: TGTGCCACCAGTCATCAAGAGACCCAGTACTTC. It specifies CATSHQETQYF.

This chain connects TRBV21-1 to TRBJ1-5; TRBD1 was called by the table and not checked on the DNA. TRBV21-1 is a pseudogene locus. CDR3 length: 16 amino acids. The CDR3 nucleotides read TGTGCCAGCAGCCAACCGGATGGGACAGTCAATCAGCCCCAGCATTTT. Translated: CASSQPDGTVNQPQHF.

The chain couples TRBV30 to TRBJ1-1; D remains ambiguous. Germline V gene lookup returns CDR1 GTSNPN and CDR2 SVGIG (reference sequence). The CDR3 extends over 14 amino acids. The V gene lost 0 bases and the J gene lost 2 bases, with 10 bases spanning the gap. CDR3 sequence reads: CAWSVLIANTEAFF. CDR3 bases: TGTGCCTGGAGTGTACTTATTGCCAACACTGAAGCTTTCTTT. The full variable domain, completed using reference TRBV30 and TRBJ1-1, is SQTIHQWPATLVQPVGSPLSLECTVEGTSNPNLYWYRQAAGRGLQLLFYSVGIGQISSEVPQNLSASRPQDRQFILSSKKLLLSDSGFYLCAWSVLIANTEAFFGQGTRLTVV.

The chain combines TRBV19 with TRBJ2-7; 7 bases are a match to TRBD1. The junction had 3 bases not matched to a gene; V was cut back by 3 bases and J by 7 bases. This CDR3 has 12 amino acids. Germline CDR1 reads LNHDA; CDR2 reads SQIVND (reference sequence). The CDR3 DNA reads TGTGCCAGTAGTATGGGGACAGCAGAGCAGTACTTC. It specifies CASSMGTAEQYF.

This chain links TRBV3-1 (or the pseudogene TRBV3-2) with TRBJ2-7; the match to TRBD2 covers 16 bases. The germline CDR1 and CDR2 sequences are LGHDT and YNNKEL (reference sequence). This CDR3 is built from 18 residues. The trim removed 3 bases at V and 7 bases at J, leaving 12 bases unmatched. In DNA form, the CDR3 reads TGTGCCAGCAGCCAGCTTCCGGGACTAGCGGGAGGGCCGCGGGAGCAGTACTTC. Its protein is CASSQLPGLAGGPREQYF.

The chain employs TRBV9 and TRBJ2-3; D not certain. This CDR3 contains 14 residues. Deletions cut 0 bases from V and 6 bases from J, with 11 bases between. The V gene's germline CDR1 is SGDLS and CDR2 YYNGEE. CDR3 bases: TGTGCCAGCAGCGTAGAAACAGTTATTGATACGCAGTATTTT. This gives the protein CASSVETVIDTQYF.

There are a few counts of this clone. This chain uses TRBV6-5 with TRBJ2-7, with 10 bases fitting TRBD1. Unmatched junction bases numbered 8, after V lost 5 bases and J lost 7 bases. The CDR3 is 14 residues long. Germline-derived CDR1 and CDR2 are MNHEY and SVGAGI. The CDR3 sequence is CASSRQGAEREQYF. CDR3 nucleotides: TGTGCCAGCAGTCGACAGGGGGCCGAGCGGGAGCAGTACTTC.

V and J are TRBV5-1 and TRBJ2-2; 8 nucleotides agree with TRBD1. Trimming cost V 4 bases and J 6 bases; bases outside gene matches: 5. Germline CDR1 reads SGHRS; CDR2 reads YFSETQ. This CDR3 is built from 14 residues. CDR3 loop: CASSPDRVAGELFF. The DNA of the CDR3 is TGCGCCAGCAGCCCGGACAGGGTGGCCGGGGAGCTGTTTTTT.

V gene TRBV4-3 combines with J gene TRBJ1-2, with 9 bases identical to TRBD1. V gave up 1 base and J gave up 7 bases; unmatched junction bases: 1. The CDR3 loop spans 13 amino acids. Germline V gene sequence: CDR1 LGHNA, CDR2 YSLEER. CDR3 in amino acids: CASSQGDRAGYTF. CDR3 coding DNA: TGCGCCAGCAGCCAAGGGGACAGGGCTGGCTACACCTTC.

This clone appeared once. CDR3 DNA sequence: TGTGCCAGTGTGGAAGGGGCCTACGAGCAGTACTTC. Protein product: CASVEGAYEQYF. This chain joins TRBV2 and TRBJ2-7, with D possibly TRBD1 on 5 matching bases. In germline, CDR1 is SNHLY, CDR2 FYNNEI. V was trimmed by 9 bases and J by 2 bases, leaving 11 bases between them. The CDR3 loop spans 12 amino acids. The entire variable domain, with the rest obtained from reference TRBV2 and TRBJ2-7, is as follows: EPEVTQTPSHQVTQMGQEVILRCVPISNHLYFYWYRQILGQKVEFLVSFYNNEISEKSEIFDDQFSVERPDGSNFTLKIRSTKLEDSAMYFCASVEGAYEQYFGPGTRLTVT.

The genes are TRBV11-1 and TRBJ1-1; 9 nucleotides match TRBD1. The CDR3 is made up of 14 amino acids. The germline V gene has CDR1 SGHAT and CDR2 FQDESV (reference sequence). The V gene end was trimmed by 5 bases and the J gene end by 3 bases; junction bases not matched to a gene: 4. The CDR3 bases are TGTGCCAGCAGCCTGGGACAGGGCGACACTGAAGCTTTCTTT. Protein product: CASSLGQGDTEAFF. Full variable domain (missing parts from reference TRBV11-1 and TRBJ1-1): EAEVAQSPRYKITEKSQAVAFWCDPISGHATLYWYRQILGQGPELLVQFQDESVVDDSQLPKDRFSAERLKGVDSTLKIQPAELGDSAMYLCASSLGQGDTEAFFGQGTRLTVV.

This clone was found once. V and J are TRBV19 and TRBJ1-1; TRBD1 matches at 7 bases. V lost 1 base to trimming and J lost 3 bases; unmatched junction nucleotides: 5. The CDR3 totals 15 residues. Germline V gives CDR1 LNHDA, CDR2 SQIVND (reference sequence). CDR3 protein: CASSIALTGYTEAFF. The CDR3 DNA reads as TGTGCCAGTAGTATAGCCCTGACAGGGTACACTGAAGCTTTCTTT.

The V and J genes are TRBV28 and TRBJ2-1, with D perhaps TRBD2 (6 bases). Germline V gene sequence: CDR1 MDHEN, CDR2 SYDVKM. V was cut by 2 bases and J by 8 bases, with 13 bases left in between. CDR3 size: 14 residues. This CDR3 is CASSLASALYEQFF. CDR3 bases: TGTGCCAGCAGTTTAGCTAGCGCTTTGTATGAGCAGTTCTTC.

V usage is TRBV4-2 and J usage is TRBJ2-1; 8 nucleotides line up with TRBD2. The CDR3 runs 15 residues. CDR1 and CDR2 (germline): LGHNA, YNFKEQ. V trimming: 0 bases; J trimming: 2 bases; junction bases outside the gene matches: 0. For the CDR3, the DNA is TGTGCCAGCAGCCAAGAGCGGGAGGCCTACAATGAGCAGTTCTTC. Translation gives CASSQEREAYNEQFF.

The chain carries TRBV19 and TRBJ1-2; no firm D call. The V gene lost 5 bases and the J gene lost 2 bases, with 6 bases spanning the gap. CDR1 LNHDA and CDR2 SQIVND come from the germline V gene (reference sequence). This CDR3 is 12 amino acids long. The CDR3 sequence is CASSRANYGYTF. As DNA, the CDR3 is TGTGCCAGTAGTCGAGCGAACTATGGCTACACCTTC.

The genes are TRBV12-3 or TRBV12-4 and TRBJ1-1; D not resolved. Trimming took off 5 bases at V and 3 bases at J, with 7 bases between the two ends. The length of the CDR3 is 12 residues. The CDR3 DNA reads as TGTGCCAGCAGTCAGTTCCACACTGAAGCTTTCTTT. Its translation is CASSQFHTEAFF.

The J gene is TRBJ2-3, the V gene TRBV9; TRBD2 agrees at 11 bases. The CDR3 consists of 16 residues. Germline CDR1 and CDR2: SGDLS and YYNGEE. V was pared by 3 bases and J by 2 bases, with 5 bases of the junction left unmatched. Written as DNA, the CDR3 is TGTGCCAGCAGCGCCGGGACTAGCGGATTCACAGATACGCAGTATTTT. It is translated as CASSAGTSGFTDTQYF.

The CDR3, as DNA: TGTGCCAGCAGCGCGGGAGGGCCTGTAGATACGCAGTATTTT. Translation gives CASSAGGPVDTQYF. This chain uses TRBV6-5 with TRBJ2-3; TRBD2 matches at 9 bases. The germline V gene encodes CDR1 MNHEY and CDR2 SVGAGI. The CDR3 runs 14 residues. J gave up 5 bases and V 6 bases, and 6 bases lay outside the gene matches.

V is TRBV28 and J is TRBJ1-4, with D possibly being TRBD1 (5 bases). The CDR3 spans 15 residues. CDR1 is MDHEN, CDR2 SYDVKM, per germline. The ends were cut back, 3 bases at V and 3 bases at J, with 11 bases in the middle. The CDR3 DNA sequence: TGTGCCAGCAGTTTCCAGGGTGAAGCTAATGAAAAACTGTTTTTT. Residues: CASSFQGEANEKLFF.

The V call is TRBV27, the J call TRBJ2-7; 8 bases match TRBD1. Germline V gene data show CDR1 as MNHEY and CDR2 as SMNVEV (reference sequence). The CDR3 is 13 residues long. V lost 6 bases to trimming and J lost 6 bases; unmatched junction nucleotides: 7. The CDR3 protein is CASRPGTGGEQYF. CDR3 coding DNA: TGTGCCAGCAGACCCGGGACAGGTGGCGAGCAGTACTTC.